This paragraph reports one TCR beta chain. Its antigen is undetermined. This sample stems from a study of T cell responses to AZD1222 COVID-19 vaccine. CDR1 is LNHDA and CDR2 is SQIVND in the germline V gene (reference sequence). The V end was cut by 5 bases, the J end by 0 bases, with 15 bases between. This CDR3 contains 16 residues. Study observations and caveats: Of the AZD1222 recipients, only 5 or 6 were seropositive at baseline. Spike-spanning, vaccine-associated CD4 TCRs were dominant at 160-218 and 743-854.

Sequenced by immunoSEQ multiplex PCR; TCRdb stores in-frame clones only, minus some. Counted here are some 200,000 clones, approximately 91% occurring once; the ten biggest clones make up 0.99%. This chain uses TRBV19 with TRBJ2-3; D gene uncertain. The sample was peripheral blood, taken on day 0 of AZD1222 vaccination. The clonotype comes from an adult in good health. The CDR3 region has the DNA TGTGCCAGTAGTCGACCACCATGGGGTAGCACAGATACGCAGTATTTT. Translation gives CASSRPPWGSTDTQYF.